This TCR beta chain was found in a study of identical twins. Unique molecular identifiers were present on cDNA, and template switching added a universal primer site. From the 5' RACE reads, TCRdb called clonotypes with MiXCR, one entry per CDR3 protein. The table shows around 670,000 distinct CDR3 sequences, with around 6.1% occurring only once. This clonotype was picked up many times. Its antigen is not identified. General study results and limits: Within twin pairs, the out-of-frame alpha sequences they shared showed excess low generation probability.

Sample: naive T cells sorted from blood. The clonotype was recovered from a young man in good health.

CDR3 bases: TGTGCCAGCAGCCCTAGGACAGGGAGAAGCTCTGGGGCCAACGTCCTGACTTTC. It is translated as CASSPRTGRSSGANVLTF. The V and J genes are TRBV11-1 and TRBJ2-6, with 8 positions matching TRBD1. This CDR3 comprises 18 residues. The germline V gene has CDR1 SGHAT and CDR2 FQDESV (reference sequence). After removal of 5 bases from V and 0 bases from J, the junction contained 9 bases not matched to a gene.